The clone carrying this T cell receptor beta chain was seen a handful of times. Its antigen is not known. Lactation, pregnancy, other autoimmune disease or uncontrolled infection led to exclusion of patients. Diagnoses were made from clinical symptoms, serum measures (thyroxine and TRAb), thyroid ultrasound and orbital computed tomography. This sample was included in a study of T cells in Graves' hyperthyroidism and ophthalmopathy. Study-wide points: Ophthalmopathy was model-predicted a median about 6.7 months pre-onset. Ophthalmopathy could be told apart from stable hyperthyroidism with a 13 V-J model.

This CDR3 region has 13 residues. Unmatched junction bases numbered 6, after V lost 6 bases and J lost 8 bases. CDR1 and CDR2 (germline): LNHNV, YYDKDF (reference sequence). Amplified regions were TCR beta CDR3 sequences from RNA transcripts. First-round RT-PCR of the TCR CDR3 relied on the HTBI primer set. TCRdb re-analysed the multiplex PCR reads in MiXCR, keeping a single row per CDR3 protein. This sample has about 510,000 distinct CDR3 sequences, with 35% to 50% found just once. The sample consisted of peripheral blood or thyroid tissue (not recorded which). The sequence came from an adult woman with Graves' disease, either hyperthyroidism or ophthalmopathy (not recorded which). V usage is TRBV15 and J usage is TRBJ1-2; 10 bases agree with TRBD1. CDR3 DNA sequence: TGTGCCACCAGGGAGACAGGGGGCGGGGGCTACACCTTC. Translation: CATRETGGGGYTF.